A single sample gave rise to the 31 T cell receptor beta chains below, sequenced in a study of T cell responses to AZD1222 COVID-19 vaccine. Sequencing was performed with immunoSEQ multiplex PCR; in TCRdb, only in-frame clones are kept and a portion is missing. The table lists roughly 100,000 clones, 90% of them singletons. The source was peripheral blood, collected on day 0 of AZD1222 vaccination. The receptors were sampled from an adult in good health.

The gene calls are TRBV5-4 and TRBJ2-7, with D maybe TRBD2 (6 bases). V lost 0 bases and J lost 0, with 10 bases in between. Per germline, CDR1 SGHNT and CDR2 YYREEE (reference sequence). The CDR3 is made up of 15 amino acids. The CDR3 reads CASSLVHGSSYEQYF. CDR3 DNA sequence: TGTGCCAGCAGCTTGGTACACGGGAGCTCCTACGAGCAGTACTTC.

CDR3 nucleotides: TGTGCCAGCAGCTTGCCGGGCCTCTACGAGCAGTACTTC. As protein: CASSLPGLYEQYF. The chain has TRBV7-9 and TRBJ2-7; no firm D call. Trimming cost V 3 bases and J 3 bases, with 9 bases left between them. CDR3 length: 13 amino acids. Germline V gene sequence: CDR1 SEHNR, CDR2 FQNEAQ (reference sequence).

The chain recombines TRBV28 with TRBJ2-5; possibly TRBD1 for D (6 bases). Trimming removed 5 bases from V and 2 bases from J, with 12 bases in between. Germline V CDR1 and CDR2: MDHEN, SYDVKM. This CDR3 is built from 14 residues. CDR3 amino acids: CASSADRSQETQYF. Here the CDR3 DNA reads TGTGCCAGCAGTGCGGACAGAAGTCAAGAGACCCAGTACTTC.

The chain has TRBV3-1 (or the pseudogene TRBV3-2) and TRBJ1-2; D is unresolved. The CDR3 is made up of 14 amino acids. Looked up from germline, CDR1 is LGHDT and CDR2 is YNNKEL (reference sequence). Between the trimmed V and J ends, which lost 3 bases and 3 bases, there was a span of 11 bases. CDR3 sequence reads: CASSHGWADYGYTF. The CDR3 DNA is TGTGCCAGCAGCCATGGCTGGGCTGACTATGGCTACACCTTC.

The CDR3: CASRPTEFREKLFF. CDR3 sequence (DNA): TGTGCCAGTAGGCCCACAGAGTTCCGAGAAAAACTGTTTTTT. The V call is TRBV19, the J call TRBJ1-4; D is undetermined. V dropped 6 bases and J dropped 8 bases, with 16 bases sitting between them. CDR1 LNHDA and CDR2 SQIVND come from the germline V gene (reference sequence). CDR3 length equals 14 residues.

V usage is TRBV29-1 and J usage is TRBJ1-2; TRBD1 agrees at 12 bases. The CDR3 has 12 amino acids. Germline V gives CDR1 SQVTM, CDR2 ANQGSEA. J lost 7 bases, V lost 6 bases, and 3 bases had no gene match. The CDR3 bases are TGCAGCGTAGGGACAGGGGGCGGTGGCTACACCTTC. Translated, it gives CSVGTGGGGYTF.

The CDR3 is CASSLPQGGNEKLFF. CDR3 nucleotides: TGTGCCAGCAGCTTACCACAGGGGGGTAATGAAAAACTGTTTTTT. The chain couples TRBV7-9 to TRBJ1-4; TRBD1 agrees at 8 bases. The germline gives CDR1 SEHNR, CDR2 FQNEAQ (reference sequence). V lost 2 bases, J lost 4 bases, and 3 bases stayed unmatched. CDR3 length: 15 amino acids.

The DNA of the CDR3 is TGCAGCGTTGCGGTCCGGGGGGGACTAACTGAAAAACTGTTTTTT. It codes for CSVAVRGGLTEKLFF. This chain joins TRBV29-1 and TRBJ1-4, with D possibly TRBD1 on 5 matching bases. This CDR3 is built from 15 residues. Germline V CDR1 and CDR2: SQVTM, ANQGSEA. The germline V and J ends were trimmed by 4 bases and 7 bases, with 19 bases remaining between them.

The chain links TRBV7-8 to TRBJ1-6, with 7 bases aligning to TRBD1. CDR1 is SGHVS and CDR2 is FQNEAQ in the germline V gene. CDR3 length: 14 residues. V shed 3 bases, J shed 6 bases, and the junction held 2 bases outside the gene matches. As DNA, the CDR3 is TGTGCCAGCAGCTTGACAGGGAGTAATTCACCCCTCCACTTT. Protein: CASSLTGSNSPLHF.

The J gene is TRBJ1-2, the V gene TRBV18, with 7 bases identical to TRBD1. The germline gives CDR1 KGHSH, CDR2 LQKENI. V was clipped by 3 bases and J by 4 bases; unmatched bases: 11. The CDR3 spans 16 residues. The CDR3 coding sequence is TGTGCCAGCTCACCCAGTACCAACAGGGGTCCCTATGGCTACACCTTC. Its protein product is CASSPSTNRGPYGYTF.

The chain uses TRBV7-8 and TRBJ2-7; 12 nucleotides match TRBD1. This CDR3 has 19 amino acids. Trimming cost V 4 bases and J 2 bases; bases outside gene matches: 15. From germline, CDR1 is SGHVS and CDR2 FQNEAQ. CDR3 loop: CASSWSNKMGQGAPYEQYF. DNA for the CDR3: TGTGCCAGCAGCTGGAGCAACAAAATGGGACAGGGGGCCCCCTACGAGCAGTACTTC.

CDR3 DNA sequence: TGCGCCAGCAGCTCCTCCCGCCCCGGTGGTTGGGGTCTAGCTGAAGCTTTCTTT. Residues: CASSSSRPGGWGLAEAFF. The chain has TRBV5-1 and TRBJ1-1; D call uncertain. From germline, CDR1 is SGHRS and CDR2 YFSETQ. V was trimmed by 3 bases and J by 6 bases, leaving 27 bases between them. This CDR3 has 18 amino acids.

J is TRBJ2-7 and V is TRBV9; D is unclear. Germline CDR1 and CDR2: SGDLS and YYNGEE. The CDR3 totals 12 residues. Trimming removed 0 bases at V and 4 bases at J, with 5 bases between. The CDR3 region is CASSVDEYEQYF. The DNA of the CDR3 is TGTGCCAGCAGCGTAGACGAGTACGAGCAGTACTTC. Full variable domain (remainder filled in from reference TRBV9 and TRBJ2-7): DSGVTQTPKHLITATGQRVTLRCSPRSGDLSVYWYQQSLDQGLQFLIQYYNGEERAKGNILERFSAQQFPDLHSELNLSSLELGDSALYFCASSVDEYEQYFGPGTRLTVT.

The V and J genes are TRBV19 and TRBJ1-2; D perhaps matches TRBD1 (6 bases). This CDR3 contains 15 residues. V lost 2 bases to trimming and J lost 4 bases, with 14 bases between them. Germline V gives CDR1 LNHDA, CDR2 SQIVND (reference sequence). The CDR3 is CASSIQGTPFYGYTF. The CDR3 DNA sequence: TGTGCCAGTAGTATACAGGGGACGCCCTTCTATGGCTACACCTTC.

The chain recombines TRBV4-1 with TRBJ1-1, with 7 positions matching TRBD1. The CDR3 covers 15 residues. Looked up from germline, CDR1 is MGHRA and CDR2 is YSYEKL. J lost 1 base, V lost 5 bases, and 7 bases had no gene match. CDR3 residues: CASSKRTGWNTEAFF. CDR3 nucleotide sequence: TGCGCCAGCAGCAAGCGGACAGGATGGAACACTGAAGCTTTCTTT.

The chain uses TRBV13 and TRBJ2-3; D might be TRBD1 (6 bases). Deletions cut 1 base from V and 4 bases from J, with 9 bases between. The CDR3 spans 14 residues. Germline CDR1 PRHDT, CDR2 FYEKMQ (reference sequence). CDR3 sequence: CASSLAGAADTQYF. The CDR3 region has the DNA TGTGCCAGCAGCTTAGCAGGGGCAGCAGATACGCAGTATTTT.

The rearrangement joins TRBV9 to TRBJ1-5; TRBD1 is a possible D gene (6 bases). Trimming pared 0 bases from V and 1 base from J, leaving 8 bases between. There are 15 residues in the CDR3. Germline V gene sequence: CDR1 SGDLS, CDR2 YYNGEE. The CDR3 coding sequence is TGTGCCAGCAGCGTAGAAGGGGGGAGCAATCAGCCCCAGCATTTT. Amino acid sequence: CASSVEGGSNQPQHF.

The V and J genes are TRBV11-2 and TRBJ1-6, with unresolved D. The CDR3 has 15 amino acids. V gave up 1 base and J gave up 5 bases, with 9 bases separating them. Germline-derived CDR1 and CDR2 are SGHAT and FQNNGV. The CDR3 loop is CASSLGARDNSPLHF. The DNA of the CDR3 is TGTGCCAGCAGCTTAGGGGCAAGGGATAATTCACCCCTCCACTTT.

The chain is built from TRBV28 and TRBJ2-7; D gene ambiguous. Trimming took off 3 bases at V and 2 bases at J, with 8 bases between the two ends. This CDR3 has 13 amino acids. CDR1 MDHEN and CDR2 SYDVKM come from the germline V gene. In DNA form, the CDR3 reads TGTGCCAGCAGTTTCCCCCCAACCTACGAGCAGTACTTC. As protein: CASSFPPTYEQYF.

This clone was seen once. The chain is built from TRBV6-5 and TRBJ2-6; D is possibly TRBD1 (5 bases). V lost 6 bases and J 1 base, leaving 7 bases between the germline ends. CDR1 is MNHEY, CDR2 SVGAGI, per germline. CDR3 length: 14 residues. Here the CDR3 DNA reads TGTGCCAGCAGCCCAGGGTCTGGGGCCAACGTCCTGACTTTC. Translation: CASSPGSGANVLTF.

This chain connects TRBV29-1 to TRBJ1-1; D is uncertain. Germline values: CDR1 SQVTM, CDR2 ANQGSEA. The V and J ends lost 8 bases and 1 base respectively, with 8 bases between them. This CDR3 contains 11 residues. The CDR3 nucleotides are TGCAGCTCAGATTCGAACACTGAAGCTTTCTTT. This translates into CSSDSNTEAFF.

This sequence joins TRBV7-8 and TRBJ2-2; TRBD1 matches at 9 bases. CDR1 is SGHVS and CDR2 is FQNEAQ in the germline V gene. V gave up 2 bases and J gave up 4 bases; unmatched junction bases: 8. CDR3 length: 17 residues. CDR3 loop: CASSLLRGQGRTGELFF. CDR3 in DNA: TGTGCCAGCAGCTTACTTAGAGGACAGGGGCGCACCGGGGAGCTGTTTTTT.

V is TRBV9 and J is TRBJ1-3; the match to TRBD1 covers 8 bases. The ends lost 1 base at V and 4 bases at J; junction bases unmatched: 4. This CDR3 region has 15 residues. Germline V gives CDR1 SGDLS, CDR2 YYNGEE. DNA of the CDR3: TGTGCCAGCAGCGTACAGGGGGCCGAGGGAAACACCATATATTTT. Amino acid sequence: CASSVQGAEGNTIYF. The whole variable domain, filled in from reference TRBV9 and TRBJ1-3, reads DSGVTQTPKHLITATGQRVTLRCSPRSGDLSVYWYQQSLDQGLQFLIQYYNGEERAKGNILERFSAQQFPDLHSELNLSSLELGDSALYFCASSVQGAEGNTIYFGEGSWLTVV.

This rearrangement joins TRBV6-5 to TRBJ2-3; possibly TRBD2 for D (5 bases). Between the trimmed V and J ends, which lost 7 bases and 4 bases, there was a span of 15 bases. This CDR3 has 14 residues. From germline, CDR1 is MNHEY and CDR2 SVGAGI. CDR3 amino acids: CASTPSRGPDTQYF. The CDR3 DNA follows: TGTGCCAGCACCCCTAGCCGAGGACCAGATACGCAGTATTTT.

This clone appeared once. The chain is built from TRBV7-3 and TRBJ2-1; either TRBD1 or TRBD2 may fit D (5 bases each). CDR3 length equals 15 residues. Trimming cost V 3 bases and J 2 bases, with 11 bases left between them. Germline CDR1 is SGHTA and CDR2 is FQGTGA. The DNA for the CDR3 is TGTGCCAGCAGCTTGGGGGTGGGCCCCTACAATGAGCAGTTCTTC. Translation: CASSLGVGPYNEQFF.

This chain connects TRBV11-2 to TRBJ1-1; D gene uncertain. There are 13 residues in the CDR3. Germline-derived CDR1 and CDR2 are SGHAT and FQNNGV. Trimming shortened V by 5 bases and J by 7 bases, and 14 bases separated the two germline ends. The CDR3 DNA reads as TGTGCCAGCAGCCTAGCCCGGTTCAGTGAAGCTTTCTTT. Translated: CASSLARFSEAFF.

The J gene is TRBJ1-6, the V gene TRBV30; TRBD1 might be the D (6 bases). Looked up from germline, CDR1 is GTSNPN and CDR2 is SVGIG (reference sequence). V dropped 4 bases and J dropped 14 bases, with 18 bases sitting between them. The CDR3 sequence is 13 residues long. The CDR3 DNA reads TGTGCCTGGACCGAGGTCTGGCCAGGGGCCCTCCACTTT. Encoded protein: CAWTEVWPGALHF.

The CDR3 DNA follows: TGTGCCAGCAGCCAACCGGGACAGCGCCAAGAGACCCAGTACTTC. The encoded protein is CASSQPGQRQETQYF. This chain joins TRBV4-2 and TRBJ2-5, with 7 nucleotides matching TRBD1. The germline gives CDR1 LGHNA, CDR2 YNFKEQ. V lost 2 bases to trimming and J lost 1 base; unmatched junction nucleotides: 4. The CDR3 has 15 residues.

The J gene is TRBJ2-2, the V gene TRBV29-1; 8 bases agree with TRBD1. Germline V gene lookup returns CDR1 SQVTM and CDR2 ANQGSEA. Trimming took 6 bases from V and 2 from J; bases not matched to a gene: 5. The CDR3 loop spans 14 amino acids. CDR3 nucleotide sequence: TGCAGCGTCTTGACAGGGGTAAACACCGGGGAGCTGTTTTTT. This codes for CSVLTGVNTGELFF.

The CDR3 sequence: CAWTEGHSPFTEAFF. Here the CDR3 DNA reads TGTGCCTGGACCGAAGGGCACAGCCCTTTCACTGAAGCTTTCTTT. The J gene is TRBJ1-1, the V gene TRBV30; the D is unclear. Trimming pared 4 bases from V and 4 bases from J, leaving 19 bases between. Germline lookup yields CDR1 GTSNPN and CDR2 SVGIG (reference sequence). The CDR3 has 15 residues.

The chain joins TRBV7-2 to TRBJ2-2; the D gene is possibly TRBD2 (6 bases). This CDR3 comprises 15 residues. The V gene lost 5 bases and the J gene lost 6 bases, with 16 bases spanning the gap. The V gene's germline CDR1 is SGHTA and CDR2 FQGNSA. As DNA, the CDR3 is TGTGCCAGCAGCCCTCGGGGGTTCGTGTCCGGGGAGCTGTTTTTT. It translates to CASSPRGFVSGELFF.